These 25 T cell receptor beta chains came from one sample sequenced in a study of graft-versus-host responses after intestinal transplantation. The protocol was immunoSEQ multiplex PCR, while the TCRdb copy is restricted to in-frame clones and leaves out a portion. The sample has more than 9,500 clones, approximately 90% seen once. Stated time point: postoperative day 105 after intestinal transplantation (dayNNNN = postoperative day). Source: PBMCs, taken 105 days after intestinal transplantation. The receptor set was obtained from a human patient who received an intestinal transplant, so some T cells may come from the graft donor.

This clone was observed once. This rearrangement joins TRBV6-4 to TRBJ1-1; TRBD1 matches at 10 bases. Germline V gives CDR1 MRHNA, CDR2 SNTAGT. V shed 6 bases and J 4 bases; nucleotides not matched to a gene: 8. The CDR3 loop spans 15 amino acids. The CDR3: CASRPGQGLATEAFF. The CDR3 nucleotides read TGTGCCAGCAGACCGGGACAGGGGTTAGCCACTGAAGCTTTCTTT.

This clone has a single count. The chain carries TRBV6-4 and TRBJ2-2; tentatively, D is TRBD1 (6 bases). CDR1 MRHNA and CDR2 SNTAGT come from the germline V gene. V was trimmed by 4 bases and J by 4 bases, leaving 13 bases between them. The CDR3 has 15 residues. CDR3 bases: TGTGCCAGCAGTGTGGCAGGGGACGCCACCGGGGAGCTGTTTTTT. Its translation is CASSVAGDATGELFF.

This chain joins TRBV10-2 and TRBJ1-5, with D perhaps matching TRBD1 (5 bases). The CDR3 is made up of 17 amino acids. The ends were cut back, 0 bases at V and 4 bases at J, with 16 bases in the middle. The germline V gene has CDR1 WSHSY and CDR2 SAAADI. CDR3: CASSESEGLGPNQPQHF. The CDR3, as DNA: TGCGCCAGCAGTGAGTCCGAGGGACTGGGCCCTAATCAGCCCCAGCATTTT.

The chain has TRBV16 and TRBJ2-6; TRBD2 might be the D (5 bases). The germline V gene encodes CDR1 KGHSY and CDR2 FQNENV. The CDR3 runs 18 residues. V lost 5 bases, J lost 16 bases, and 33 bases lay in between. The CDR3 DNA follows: TGTGCCAGCAGCACCCTGGAGGTCGTAACAAAGTCGGGCCAACGTCTGACTTTC. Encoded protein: CASSTLEVVTKSGQRLTF.

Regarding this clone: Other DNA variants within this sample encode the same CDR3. CDR3 region: CASSGDRWVEYGYTF. The CDR3 nucleotides are TGTGCCAGTAGTGGGGACAGATGGGTGGAGTATGGCTACACCTTC. V usage is TRBV6-5 and J usage is TRBJ1-2, with 7 bases matching TRBD1. The V gene end was trimmed by 9 bases and the J gene end by 5 bases; junction bases not matched to a gene: 15. Germline CDR1 and CDR2: MNHEY and SVGAGI. This CDR3 comprises 15 residues.

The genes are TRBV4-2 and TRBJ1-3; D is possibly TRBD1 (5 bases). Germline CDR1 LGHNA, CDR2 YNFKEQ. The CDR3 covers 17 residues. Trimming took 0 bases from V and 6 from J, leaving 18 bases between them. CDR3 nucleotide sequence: TGTGCCAGCAGCCAAGATTGGGCCGGGACCACTCTAAACACCATATATTTT. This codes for CASSQDWAGTTLNTIYF.

The CDR3 bases are TGTGCCAGCACCAAAGAGGAGGGACTAGCGGGAGAAGAGCAGTACTTC. It yields the protein CASTKEEGLAGEEQYF. The genes are TRBV9 and TRBJ2-7; 14 nucleotides match TRBD2. V dropped 6 bases and J dropped 7; count of bases not matched to a gene: 12. Germline V CDR1 and CDR2: SGDLS, YYNGEE. The CDR3 has 16 residues.

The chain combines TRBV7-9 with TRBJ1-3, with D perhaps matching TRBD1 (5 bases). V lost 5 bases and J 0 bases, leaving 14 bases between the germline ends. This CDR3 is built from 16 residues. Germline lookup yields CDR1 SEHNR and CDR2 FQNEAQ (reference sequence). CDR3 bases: TGTGCCAGCAGCGTTAGTTCCGGGACCTCTGGAAACACCATATATTTT. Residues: CASSVSSGTSGNTIYF.

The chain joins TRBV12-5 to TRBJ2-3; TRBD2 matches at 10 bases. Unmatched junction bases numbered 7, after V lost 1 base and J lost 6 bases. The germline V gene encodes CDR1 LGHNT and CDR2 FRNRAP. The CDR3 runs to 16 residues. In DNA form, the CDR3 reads TGTGCTAGTGGTTTGGGGCTAGCGGGAGCGGGTGATACGCAGTATTTT. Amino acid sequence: CASGLGLAGAGDTQYF. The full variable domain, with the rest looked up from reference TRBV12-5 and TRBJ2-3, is DARVTQTPRHKVTEMGQEVTMRCQPILGHNTVFWYRQTMMQGLELLAYFRNRAPLDDSGMPKDRFSAEMPDATLATLKIQPSEPRDSAVYFCASGLGLAGAGDTQYFGPGTRLTVL.

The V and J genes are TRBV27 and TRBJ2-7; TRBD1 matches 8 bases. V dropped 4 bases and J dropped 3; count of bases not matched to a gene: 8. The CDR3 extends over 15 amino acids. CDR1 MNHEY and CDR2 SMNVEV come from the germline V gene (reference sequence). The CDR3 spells CASSSFDRGVYEQYF. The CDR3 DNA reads TGTGCCAGCAGTTCCTTCGACAGGGGAGTCTACGAGCAGTACTTC.

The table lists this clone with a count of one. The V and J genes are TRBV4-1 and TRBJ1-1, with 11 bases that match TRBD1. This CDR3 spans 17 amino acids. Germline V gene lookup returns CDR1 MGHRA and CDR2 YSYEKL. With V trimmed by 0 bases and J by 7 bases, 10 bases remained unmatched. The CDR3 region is CASSQEGTGGIPGEAFF. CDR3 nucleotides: TGCGCCAGCAGCCAAGAAGGGACAGGGGGGATACCAGGTGAAGCTTTCTTT.

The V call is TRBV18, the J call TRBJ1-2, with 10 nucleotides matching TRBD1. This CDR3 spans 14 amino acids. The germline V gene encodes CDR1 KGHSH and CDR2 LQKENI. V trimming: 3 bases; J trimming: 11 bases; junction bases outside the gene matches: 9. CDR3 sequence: CASSPSTWDRGYTF. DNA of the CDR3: TGTGCCAGCTCACCTTCAACTTGGGACAGGGGATACACCTTC. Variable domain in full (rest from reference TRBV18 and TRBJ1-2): NAGVMQNPRHLVRRRGQEARLRCSPMKGHSHVYWYRQLPEEGLKFMVYLQKENIIDESGMPKERFSAEFPKEGPSILRIQQVVRGDSAAYFCASSPSTWDRGYTFGSGTRLTVV.

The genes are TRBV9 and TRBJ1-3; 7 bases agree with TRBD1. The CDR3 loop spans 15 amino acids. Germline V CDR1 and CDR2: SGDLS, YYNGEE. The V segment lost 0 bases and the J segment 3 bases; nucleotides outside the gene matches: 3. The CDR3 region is CASSVEGQFGNTIYF. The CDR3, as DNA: TGTGCCAGCAGCGTAGAGGGACAGTTTGGAAACACCATATATTTT.

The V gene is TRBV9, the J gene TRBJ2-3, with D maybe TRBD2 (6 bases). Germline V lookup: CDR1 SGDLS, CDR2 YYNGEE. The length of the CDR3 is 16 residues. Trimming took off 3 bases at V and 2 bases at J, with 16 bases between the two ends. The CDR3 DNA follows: TGTGCCAGCAGCGAGGGGTCATGGGGACTCACAGATACGCAGTATTTT. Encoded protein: CASSEGSWGLTDTQYF.

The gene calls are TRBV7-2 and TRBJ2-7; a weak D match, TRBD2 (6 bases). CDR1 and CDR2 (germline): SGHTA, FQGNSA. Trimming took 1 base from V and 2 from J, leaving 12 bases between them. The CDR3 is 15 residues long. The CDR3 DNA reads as TGTGCCAGCAGCTTAGAGATAGCGGTACCCTACGAGCAGTACTTC. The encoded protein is CASSLEIAVPYEQYF.

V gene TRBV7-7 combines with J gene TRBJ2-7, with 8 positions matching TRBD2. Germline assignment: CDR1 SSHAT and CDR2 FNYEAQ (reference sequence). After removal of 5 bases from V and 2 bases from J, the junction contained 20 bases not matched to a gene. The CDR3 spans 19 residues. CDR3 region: CASSHAYDLLAAATYEQYF. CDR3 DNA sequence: TGTGCCAGCAGCCACGCCTACGACCTACTAGCGGCCGCTACCTACGAGCAGTACTTC.

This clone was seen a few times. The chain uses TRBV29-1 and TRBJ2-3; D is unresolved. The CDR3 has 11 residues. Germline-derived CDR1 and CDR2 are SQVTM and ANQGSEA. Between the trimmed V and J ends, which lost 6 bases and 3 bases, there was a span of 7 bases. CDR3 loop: CSVVGTDTQYF. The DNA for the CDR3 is TGCAGCGTCGTGGGGACAGATACGCAGTATTTT.

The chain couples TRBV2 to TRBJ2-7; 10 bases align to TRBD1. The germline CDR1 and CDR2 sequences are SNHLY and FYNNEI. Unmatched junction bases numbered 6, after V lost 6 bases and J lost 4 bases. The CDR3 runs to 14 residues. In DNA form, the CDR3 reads TGTGCCAGCAGGACCCCGGGACAGGGGTACGAGCAGTACTTC. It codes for CASRTPGQGYEQYF.

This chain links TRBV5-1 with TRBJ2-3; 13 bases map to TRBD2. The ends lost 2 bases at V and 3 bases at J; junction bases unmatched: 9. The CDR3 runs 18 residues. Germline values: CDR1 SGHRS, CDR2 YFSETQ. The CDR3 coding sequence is TGCGCCAGCAGCTTCGGACTAGCGGGGGCTATGAGGACAGATACGCAGTATTTT. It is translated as CASSFGLAGAMRTDTQYF.

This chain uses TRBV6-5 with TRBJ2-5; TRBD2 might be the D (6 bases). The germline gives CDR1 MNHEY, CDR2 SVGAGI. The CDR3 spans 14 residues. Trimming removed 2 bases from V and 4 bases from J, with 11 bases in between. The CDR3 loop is CASSYRTGAETQYF. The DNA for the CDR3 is TGTGCCAGCAGTTACCGCACGGGAGCAGAGACCCAGTACTTC.

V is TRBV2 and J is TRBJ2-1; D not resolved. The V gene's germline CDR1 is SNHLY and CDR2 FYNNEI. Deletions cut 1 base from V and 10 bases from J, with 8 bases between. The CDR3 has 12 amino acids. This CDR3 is CASSEGVLEQFF. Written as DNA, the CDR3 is TGTGCCAGCAGTGAAGGGGTTTTAGAGCAGTTCTTC. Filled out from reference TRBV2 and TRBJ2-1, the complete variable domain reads EPEVTQTPSHQVTQMGQEVILRCVPISNHLYFYWYRQILGQKVEFLVSFYNNEISEKSEIFDDQFSVERPDGSNFTLKIRSTKLEDSAMYFCASSEGVLEQFFGPGTRLTVL.

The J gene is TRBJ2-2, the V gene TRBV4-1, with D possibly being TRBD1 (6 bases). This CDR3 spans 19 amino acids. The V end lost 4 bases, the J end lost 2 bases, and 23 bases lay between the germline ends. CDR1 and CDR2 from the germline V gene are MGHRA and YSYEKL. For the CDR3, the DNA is TGCGCCAGCAGCCCAAAGCGAATAACCGGGACAAGTAACACCGGGGAGCTGTTTTTT. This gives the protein CASSPKRITGTSNTGELFF.

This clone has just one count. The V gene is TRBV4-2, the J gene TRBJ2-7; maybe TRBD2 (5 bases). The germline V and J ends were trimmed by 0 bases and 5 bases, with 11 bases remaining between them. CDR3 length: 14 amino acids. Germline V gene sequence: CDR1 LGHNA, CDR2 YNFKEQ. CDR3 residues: CASSQDRPGDEQYF. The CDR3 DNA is TGTGCCAGCAGCCAAGATCGACCCGGGGACGAGCAGTACTTC.

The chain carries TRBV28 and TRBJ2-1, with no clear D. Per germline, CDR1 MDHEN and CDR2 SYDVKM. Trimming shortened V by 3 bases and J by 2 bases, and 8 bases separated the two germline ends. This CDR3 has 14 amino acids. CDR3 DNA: TGTGCCAGCAGTTTGGGCAAGCCCTACAATGAGCAGTTCTTC. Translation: CASSLGKPYNEQFF.

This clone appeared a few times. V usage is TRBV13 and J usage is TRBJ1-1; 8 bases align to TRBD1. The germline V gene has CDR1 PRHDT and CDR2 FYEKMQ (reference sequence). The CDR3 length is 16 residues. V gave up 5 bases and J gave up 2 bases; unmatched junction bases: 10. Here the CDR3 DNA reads TGTGCCAGCAGCCCGACCTTAGGGACAGGCAACACTGAAGCTTTCTTT. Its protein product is CASSPTLGTGNTEAFF.